These T cell receptor beta chains were read from a single sample in a study of blood T cells in healthy people across ages. TCRdb re-derived calls from the 5' RACE reads in MiXCR, one entry per CDR3 protein. Here the sample spans 2 million or so distinct CDR3 sequences, around half being singletons. Sequenced: blood. Every receptor here comes from a woman in her thirties or forties in good health. Both conserved end residues are part of each CDR3.

J,V,CDR3
TRBJ2-5,TRBV28,CASSSRTRGFQETQYF
TRBJ1-2,TRBV28,CANRITNYGYTF
TRBJ2-3,TRBV5-4,CASSRGGQGSTDTQYF
TRBJ2-5,TRBV29-1,CSVEWHRGETQYF
TRBJ2-3,TRBV11-2,CASSSLGTTQYF
TRBJ2-3,TRBV20-1,CSASSRGGSAQYF
TRBJ2-5,TRBV7-2,CASSILQGIETQYF
TRBJ1-5,TRBV29-1,CSVEDRGRGFGYEQPQHF
TRBJ2-4,TRBV20-1,CSVGAFLAKNIQYF
TRBJ2-2,TRBV5-1,CASGEGASGGTGELFF
TRBJ1-1,TRBV7-3,CASSGGRNTEAFF
TRBJ2-1,TRBV20-1,CSAQTEISYNEQFF
TRBJ2-3,TRBV6-5,CASSYRGAGLADSTDTQYF
TRBJ2-5,TRBV5-1,CASSSFGTTSETQYF
TRBJ2-1,TRBV4-1,CASSQDLNSGGGRSYNEQFF
TRBJ2-7,TRBV12-3/TRBV12-4,CASNFQGGGPYEQYF
-,TRBV5-1,CASSSQPRETQYF
TRBJ2-3,TRBV20-1,CSARSWDASGGPGPDTQYF
TRBJ2-1,TRBV20-1,CSAHPGQSYNEQFF
TRBJ1-5,TRBV4-1,CASGGEGSLLSNQPQHF
TRBJ2-7,TRBV6-1,CASNIVTLLRTGTYEQYF
TRBJ2-3,TRBV12-3/TRBV12-4,CASTNLAGGPRDTQYF
TRBJ2-7,TRBV15,CATSMGLAGRLEQYF
TRBJ2-7,TRBV2,CAAVPDRGFYEQYF
TRBJ1-2,TRBV4-2,CASSPGDRHGYTF
TRBJ1-1,TRBV6-2/TRBV6-3,CASSYPGQGAEAFF
TRBJ2-5,TRBV6-6,CASSYGQQGGQYF
TRBJ2-5,TRBV6-1,CASSETGGQETQYF
TRBJ2-4,TRBV15,CATSIDKWVLNKQYF
-,TRBV7-6,CASSLAPGTSGYYEQYF
TRBJ2-3,TRBV13,CASSSSDGTDTQYF
TRBJ1-4,TRBV5-1,CASSRDRGVNEKLFF
TRBJ1-2,TRBV16,CASSKPGQGYGYTF
TRBJ2-1,TRBV2,CASSDGPWDEQFF
TRBJ2-4,TRBV5-1,CASREAPKNIQYF
TRBJ2-3,TRBV4-3,CASSQGEGLRDTQYF
TRBJ2-7,TRBV5-5,CASSQSIGTNSYEQYF
TRBJ2-5,TRBV7-2,CASSLAPSVVETQYF
TRBJ1-3,TRBV12-3/TRBV12-4,CASIGYAGNTIYF
TRBJ2-3,TRBV12-3/TRBV12-4,CASSPRGWGTQYF
TRBJ2-3,TRBV4-3,CASSQDWGLLGKSTDTQYF
TRBJ2-7,TRBV4-3,CASSQDLVYSGRLYEQYF
TRBJ2-5,TRBV6-6,CASSYSTGTGLETQYF
TRBJ1-2,TRBV7-9,CASRRQGLNYGYTF
TRBJ2-7,TRBV2,CASRDTIFYEQYF
TRBJ1-2,TRBV29-1,CSVEKKGDGYTF
TRBJ1-2,TRBV6-1,CAGSMDRNYGYTF
TRBJ1-2,TRBV4-3,CASSQDRGGIDTF
TRBJ1-4,TRBV2,CASGQKRAAEKLFF
TRBJ2-3,TRBV27,CAISSRRTDTQYF
TRBJ2-7,TRBV5-5,CASSLDGPRVQDYEQYF
TRBJ2-4,TRBV4-2,CASSPRIQGPTVAKNIQYF
TRBJ2-5,TRBV13,CASSLGPGRGRRNEQYF
TRBJ2-1,TRBV7-8,CASSRTLGLYNEQFF